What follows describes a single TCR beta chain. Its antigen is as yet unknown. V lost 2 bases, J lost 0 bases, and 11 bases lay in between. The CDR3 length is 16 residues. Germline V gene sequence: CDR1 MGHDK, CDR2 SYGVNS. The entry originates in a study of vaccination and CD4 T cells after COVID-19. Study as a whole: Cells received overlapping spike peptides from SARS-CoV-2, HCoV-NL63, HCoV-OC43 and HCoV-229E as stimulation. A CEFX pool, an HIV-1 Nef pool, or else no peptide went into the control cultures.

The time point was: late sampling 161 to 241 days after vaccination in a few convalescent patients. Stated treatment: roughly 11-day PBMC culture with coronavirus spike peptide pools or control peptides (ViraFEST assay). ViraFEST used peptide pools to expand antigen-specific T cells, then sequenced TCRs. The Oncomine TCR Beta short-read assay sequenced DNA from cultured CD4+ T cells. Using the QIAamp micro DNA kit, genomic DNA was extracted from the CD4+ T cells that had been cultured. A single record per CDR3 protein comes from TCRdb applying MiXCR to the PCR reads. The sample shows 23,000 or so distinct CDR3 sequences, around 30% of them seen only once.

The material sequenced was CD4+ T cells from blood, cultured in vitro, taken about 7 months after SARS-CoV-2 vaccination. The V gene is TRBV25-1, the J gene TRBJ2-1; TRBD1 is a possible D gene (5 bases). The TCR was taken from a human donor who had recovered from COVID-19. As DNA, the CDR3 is TGTGCCAGCAGTGAAGGGTCGACAGTCTCCTACAATGAGCAGTTCTTC. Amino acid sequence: CASSEGSTVSYNEQFF.